The clone carrying this T cell receptor (beta chain) showed up many times. This entry belongs to a study of T-cell reconstitution after alpha-beta-depleted transplantation in children. Unique molecular identifiers were incorporated during preparation of the TCRbeta library. TCRdb re-called the PCR reads with MiXCR, one entry per CDR3 protein. The top ten hold around 2% of the sample, which has about 460,000 distinct CDR3 sequences, over 9.5% seen once. CDR3 length: 16 amino acids. The V gene's germline CDR1 is MDHEN and CDR2 SYDVKM. The V end lost 3 bases, the J end lost 4 bases, and 19 bases lay between the germline ends.

The sample consisted of PBMCs, taken before TCRalphabeta/CD19-depleted stem cell transplant. The sequence derives from a child aged 2-15 years with inherited bone marrow failure, due to receive a stem cell transplant. This chain uses TRBV28 with TRBJ2-7, with a weak D call TRBD2 (5 bases). CDR3 protein: CASSFSVEVSGYEQYF. The CDR3 nucleotides read TGTGCCAGCAGTTTTTCAGTGGAGGTATCCGGGTACGAGCAGTACTTC.